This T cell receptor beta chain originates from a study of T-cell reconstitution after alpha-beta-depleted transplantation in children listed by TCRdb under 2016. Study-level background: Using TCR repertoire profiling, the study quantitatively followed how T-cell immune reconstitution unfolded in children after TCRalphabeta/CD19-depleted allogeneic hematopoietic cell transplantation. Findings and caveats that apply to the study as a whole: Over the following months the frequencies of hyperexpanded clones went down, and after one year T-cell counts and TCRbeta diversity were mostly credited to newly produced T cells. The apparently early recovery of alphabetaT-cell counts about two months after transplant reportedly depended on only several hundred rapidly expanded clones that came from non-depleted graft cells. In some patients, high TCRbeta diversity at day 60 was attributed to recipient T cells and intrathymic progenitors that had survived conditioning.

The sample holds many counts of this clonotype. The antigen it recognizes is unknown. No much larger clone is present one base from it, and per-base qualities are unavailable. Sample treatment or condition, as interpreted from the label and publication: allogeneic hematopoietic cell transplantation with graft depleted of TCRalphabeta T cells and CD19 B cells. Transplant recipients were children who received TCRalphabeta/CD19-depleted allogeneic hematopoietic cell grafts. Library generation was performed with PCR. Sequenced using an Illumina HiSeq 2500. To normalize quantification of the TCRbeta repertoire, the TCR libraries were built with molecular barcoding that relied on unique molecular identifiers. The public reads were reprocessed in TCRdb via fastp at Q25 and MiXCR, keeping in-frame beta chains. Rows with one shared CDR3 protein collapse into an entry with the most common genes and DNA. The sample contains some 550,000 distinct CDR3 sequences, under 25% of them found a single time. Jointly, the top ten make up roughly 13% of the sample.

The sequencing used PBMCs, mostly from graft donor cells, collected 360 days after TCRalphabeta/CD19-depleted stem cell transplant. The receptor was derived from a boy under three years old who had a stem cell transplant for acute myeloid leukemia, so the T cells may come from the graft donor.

The DNA sequence is as follows: TGCAGTGCTAGAGGGGGACAGGGCGGCTACACCTTC. It translates as CSARGGQGGYTF. The chain uses TRBV20-1 and TRBJ1-2, and 9 junctional nucleotides match TRBD1. The germline V and J ends show losses of 1 base and 8 bases respectively, and no gene match explains 2 bases of the junction. The CDR3 has 12 amino acids, counting the end cysteine and phenylalanine. The DNA shown is the 36-base CDR3, in frame from base 1. Looking up the germline V gene (reference sequence) yields CDR1 DFQATT and CDR2 SNEGSKA.